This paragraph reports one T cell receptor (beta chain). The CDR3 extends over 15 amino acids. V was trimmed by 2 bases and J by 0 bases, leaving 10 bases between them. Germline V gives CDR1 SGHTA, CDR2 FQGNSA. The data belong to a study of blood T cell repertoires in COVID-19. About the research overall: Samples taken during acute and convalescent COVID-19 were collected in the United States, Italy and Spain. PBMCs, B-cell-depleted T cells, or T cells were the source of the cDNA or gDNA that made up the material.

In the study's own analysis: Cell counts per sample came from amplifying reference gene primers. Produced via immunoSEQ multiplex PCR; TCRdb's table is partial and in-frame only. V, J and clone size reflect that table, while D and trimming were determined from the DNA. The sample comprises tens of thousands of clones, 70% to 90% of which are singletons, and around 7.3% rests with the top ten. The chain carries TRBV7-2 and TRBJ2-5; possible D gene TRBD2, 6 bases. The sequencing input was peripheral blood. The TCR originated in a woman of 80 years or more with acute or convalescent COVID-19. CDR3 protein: CASSLSLAYQETQYF. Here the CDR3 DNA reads TGTGCCAGCAGCTTATCTCTAGCGTACCAAGAGACCCAGTACTTC.